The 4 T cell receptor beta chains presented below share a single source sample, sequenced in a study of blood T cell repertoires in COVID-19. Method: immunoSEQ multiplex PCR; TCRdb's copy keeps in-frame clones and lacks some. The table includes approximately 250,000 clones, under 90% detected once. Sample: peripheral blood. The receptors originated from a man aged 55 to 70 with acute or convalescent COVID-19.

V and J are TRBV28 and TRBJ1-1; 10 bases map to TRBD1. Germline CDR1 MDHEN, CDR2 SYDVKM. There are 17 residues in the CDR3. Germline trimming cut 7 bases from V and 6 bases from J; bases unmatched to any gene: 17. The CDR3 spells CASTRQGANFPSAEAFF. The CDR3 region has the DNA TGTGCCAGCACGAGACAGGGGGCGAACTTCCCCTCTGCTGAAGCTTTCTTT. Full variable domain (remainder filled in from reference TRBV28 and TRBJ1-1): DVKVTQSSRYLVKRTGEKVFLECVQDMDHENMFWYRQDPGLGLRLIYFSYDVKMKEKGDIPEGYSVSREKKERFSLILESASTNQTSMYLCASTRQGANFPSAEAFFGQGTRLTVV.

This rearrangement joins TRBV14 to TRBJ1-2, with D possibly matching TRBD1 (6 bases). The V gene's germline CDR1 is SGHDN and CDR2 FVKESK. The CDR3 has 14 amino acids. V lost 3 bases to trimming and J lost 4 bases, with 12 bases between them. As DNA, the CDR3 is TGTGCCAGCAGCCACGAAGACAGGCTCTATGGCTACACCTTC. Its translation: CASSHEDRLYGYTF.

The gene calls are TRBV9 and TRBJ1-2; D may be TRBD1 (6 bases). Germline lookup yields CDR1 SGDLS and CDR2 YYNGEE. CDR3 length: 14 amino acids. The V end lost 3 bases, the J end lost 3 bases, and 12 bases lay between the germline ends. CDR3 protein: CASSGEDRHYGYTF. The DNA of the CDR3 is TGTGCCAGCAGCGGCGAGGACAGACACTATGGCTACACCTTC.

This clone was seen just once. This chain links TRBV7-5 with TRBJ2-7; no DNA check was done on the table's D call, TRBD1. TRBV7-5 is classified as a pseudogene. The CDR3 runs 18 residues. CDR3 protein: CARSLAQLRDRDGYEQYF. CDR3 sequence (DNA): TGTGCCAGAAGCCTCGCACAGCTCCGGGACAGGGATGGTTACGAGCAGTACTTC.